The 12 T cell receptor beta chains below all came from one sample that was sequenced in a study of tumor-infiltrating lymphocytes in primary liver carcinoma (dated by TCRdb to 2016 to 2017). This sample was sequenced with an Illumina HiSeq 2500. TCRbeta-specific cDNA was reverse-transcribed from about 520 ng total RNA using a constant-region primer and ProtoScript II reverse transcriptase. Construction of the TCRbeta libraries relied on three nested rounds of multiplex PCR, following a slightly modified ARM-PCR procedure. The first two PCR rounds used multiplex TRBV1-TRBV30 forward primers with a Cbeta reverse primer, each for approximately 11 cycles. The public reads were run again by TCRdb, first through fastp at Q25 and then through MiXCR, and only productive beta chains were kept. CDR3 protein duplicates are merged, each entry listing the most common genes and DNA. For this sample there are under 150,000 distinct CDR3 sequences; approximately 71% appear just once. The ten largest make up 8.1% of the sample.

Total RNA and DNA were co-extracted without cell sorting from approximately 20-30 mg of bulk tissue using the AllPrep DNA/RNA mini kit. The sequenced sample was tumor-adjacent normal liver tissue. These receptors came from an older woman with primary liver carcinoma and hepatitis B virus infection.

The CDR3 sequence is CATSRDPQGSDQPQHF. CDR3 nucleotides: TGTGCCACCAGCAGAGATCCGCAGGGGTCAGATCAGCCCCAGCATTTT. The V and J genes are TRBV15 and TRBJ1-5; D may be TRBD1 (6 bases). Trimming left V 0 bases short and J 5 bases short, with 14 bases between. This CDR3 region has 16 residues. The germline CDR1 and CDR2 sequences are LNHNV and YYDKDF (reference sequence).

This clonotype was counted only a few times. A read error may account for a junction end that differs from germline. The chain is built from TRBV30 and TRBJ2-5; the D is unclear. The CDR3 has 14 amino acids. CDR1 is GTSNPN, CDR2 SVGIG, per germline (reference sequence). As DNA, the CDR3 is TGTGCCTGGAGTGTACTCCGCGCTCAAGAGACCCAGCACTTC. As protein: CAWSVLRAQETQHF. The entire variable domain, with the rest obtained from reference TRBV30 and TRBJ2-5, is as follows: SQTIHQWPATLVQPVGSPLSLECTVEGTSNPNLYWYRQAAGRGLQLLFYSVGIGQISSEVPQNLSASRPQDRQFILSSKKLLLSDSGFYLCAWSVLRAQETQHFGPGTRLLVL.

Comment on this clonotype: The junction shows a germline mismatch at one end, possibly a read error. The rearrangement links TRBV28 to TRBJ2-5; D possibly corresponds to TRBD2 (5 bases). In germline, CDR1 is MDHEN, CDR2 SYDVKM. This CDR3 is built from 17 residues. The CDR3 is CASSLLATRSLQETQCF. Written as DNA, the CDR3 is TGTGCCAGCAGTTTGTTAGCGACACGCAGTTTACAAGAGACCCAGTGCTTC.

About this clonotype: Relative to the germline gene, one junction end is altered; a read error may explain this. The DNA for the CDR3 is TGTGCCAGCAGCTTACTCAGGACCCCCTACGTGCAGAACTTC. As protein: CASSLLRTPYVQNF. This chain links TRBV11-2 with TRBJ2-7; D call uncertain. Per the germline V gene, CDR1 is SGHAT and CDR2 is FQNNGV. CDR3 length equals 14 residues. The entire variable domain, with the rest obtained from reference TRBV11-2 and TRBJ2-7, is as follows: EAGVAQSPRYKIIEKRQSVAFWCNPISGHATLYWYQQILGQGPKLLIQFQNNGVVDDSQLPKDRFSAERLKGVDSTLKIQPAKLEDSAVYLCASSLLRTPYVQNFGPGTRLTVT.

On this clonotype itself: With a much larger clone just one base away, this may be a read error. V gene TRBV5-1 combines with J gene TRBJ1-1, with D maybe TRBD1 (6 bases). V was pared by 0 bases and J by 3 bases, with 15 bases between. This CDR3 comprises 16 residues. The germline gives CDR1 SGHRS, CDR2 YFSETQ. The CDR3 nucleotides read TGCGCCAGCAGCTTGGCCGGGACAACTGGGTACACTGAAGCTTTCTTT. Its protein product is CASSLAGTTGYTEAFF.

This clonotype was seen just once. This is likely a read error, given that the CDR3 carries no conserved phenylalanine or tryptophan at its end. The V call is TRBV11-2, the J call TRBJ1-6; D is possibly TRBD1 (6 bases). The germline V gene encodes CDR1 SGHAT and CDR2 FQNNGV. The length of the CDR3 is 15 residues. V lost 7 bases, J lost 7 bases, and 17 bases lay in between. CDR3 amino acids: CASTFDPGANSPLHI. In nucleotides, the CDR3 is TGTGCCAGCACCTTTGACCCGGGGGCCAATTCACCCCTCCACATT.

As concerns this clonotype: At one boundary the junction diverges from the germline segment, which might be a read error. This chain links TRBV5-5 with TRBJ2-7, with D tentatively TRBD2 (6 bases). The V gene's germline CDR1 is SGHKS and CDR2 YYEKEE (reference sequence). This CDR3 region has 15 residues. CDR3 residues: CASSPYGGDSYEQYF. CDR3 DNA: TGTGCCAGCAGTCCCTACGGAGGGGACTCCTACGAACAGTACTTC.

The table lists this clonotype with a few counts. The chain carries TRBV29-1 and TRBJ1-5; D is unresolved. Trimming cost V 6 bases and J 5 bases, with 14 bases left between them. Germline V CDR1 and CDR2: SQVTM, ANQGSEA. CDR3 length equals 13 residues. CDR3 bases: TGCAGCGTAATAACAAGGCGCGATCAGCCCCAGCATTTT. Protein product: CSVITRRDQPQHF.

V and J are TRBV28 and TRBJ2-2; either TRBD1 or TRBD2 may fit D (5 bases each). The CDR3 covers 14 residues. CDR1 and CDR2 (germline): MDHEN, SYDVKM. CDR3: CVRSWGRYTGELFF. CDR3 sequence (DNA): TGTGTCAGGAGTTGGGGACGGTACACCGGGGAGCTGTTTTTT.

This clonotype occurred many times. The chain combines TRBV6-5 with TRBJ2-5; weak D call: TRBD2 (7 bases). Germline CDR1 is MNHEY and CDR2 is SVGAGI. This CDR3 has 13 amino acids. Trimming stripped 6 bases from V and 7 bases from J, with 15 bases between. CDR3 bases: TGTGCCAGCAGGAAAGGGGGGGAGGGGACCCAGTACTTC. It yields the protein CASRKGGEGTQYF.

A remark on this clonotype: Its ends do not fully match the called genes, so a read error is possible. CDR3: CASSYRTLARYSGTNVLTF. CDR3 coding DNA: TGTGCCAGCAGTTACCGGACACTGGCCCGGTACTCTGGGACCAACGTCCTGACTTTC. The chain combines TRBV6-5 with TRBJ2-6, with D perhaps TRBD1 (5 bases). There are 19 residues in the CDR3. Looked up from germline, CDR1 is MNHEY and CDR2 is SVGAGI.

This clonotype was counted many times. V and J are TRBV28 and TRBJ2-5, with a possible D match to TRBD1 (5 bases). This CDR3 spans 17 amino acids. Germline-derived CDR1 and CDR2 are MDHEN and SYDVKM. The V gene lost 4 bases and the J gene lost 5 bases, with 23 bases spanning the gap. The CDR3 is CASSSDQKRTPGETQYF. The CDR3 DNA follows: TGTGCCAGCAGTTCGGACCAAAAGAGGACACCCGGGGAGACCCAGTACTTC. The whole variable domain, filled in from reference TRBV28 and TRBJ2-5, reads DVKVTQSSRYLVKRTGEKVFLECVQDMDHENMFWYRQDPGLGLRLIYFSYDVKMKEKGDIPEGYSVSREKKERFSLILESASTNQTSMYLCASSSDQKRTPGETQYFGPGTRLLVL.